Listed below are T cell receptor beta chains from one sample, sequenced in a study of post-analysis software for immune sequencing data. TCRdb called the PCR reads again in MiXCR, with one record for every CDR3 protein. The data contain 650,000 to 850,000 distinct CDR3 sequences, under 60% of them seen just once; the ten biggest clones take up approximately 4.4%. Sequencing was performed on blood. The origin of the receptors is a girl aged 5-17 years with multiple sclerosis. The CDR3 runs from the conserved cysteine through the conserved F or W. Each record gives: D gene, clone size, J gene, V gene, CDR3 DNA, CDR3 protein. D genes are given only for firm matches. Not all rows give a size; the values are once, few, many and, for expanded clones, a class.

d_call: TRBD2
clone_size: -
j_call: TRBJ2-1
v_call: TRBV20-1
cdr3_nt: TGCAGTGCCAGAAGCGGGAGGGCATTTGGTGAGCAGTTCTTC
cdr3_aa: CSARSGRAFGEQFF

d_call: -
clone_size: -
j_call: TRBJ2-7
v_call: TRBV3-1
cdr3_nt: TGTGCCAGCAGCCAAGATTTGGGATTCTACGAGCAGTACTTC
cdr3_aa: CASSQDLGFYEQYF

d_call: -
clone_size: -
j_call: TRBJ2-1
v_call: TRBV10-3
cdr3_nt: TGTGCCATCAGTGAGTCAGTGGGCCTAGCCGATGAGCAGTTCTTC
cdr3_aa: CAISESVGLADEQFF

d_call: -
clone_size: -
j_call: TRBJ2-7
v_call: TRBV6-2/TRBV6-3
cdr3_nt: TGTGCCAGCAGTTACCCACTGCGGGCGCGGGGGCAGTACTTC
cdr3_aa: CASSYPLRARGQYF

d_call: -
clone_size: -
j_call: TRBJ2-5
v_call: TRBV28
cdr3_nt: TGTGCCAGCAGTCGCCCCCTACCAGAGTTGGCGGAGACCCAGTACTTC
cdr3_aa: CASSRPLPELAETQYF

d_call: -
clone_size: few
j_call: TRBJ2-3
v_call: TRBV7-2
cdr3_nt: TGTGCCAGCAGCTCACAGGTCCCAGATACGCAGTATTTT
cdr3_aa: CASSSQVPDTQYF

d_call: TRBD2
clone_size: few
j_call: TRBJ2-1
v_call: TRBV20-1
cdr3_nt: TGCAGTGCCCCCTTTCTACCTAGCGGGGCTGGTTACAATGAGCAGTTCTTC
cdr3_aa: CSAPFLPSGAGYNEQFF

d_call: -
clone_size: few
j_call: TRBJ2-3
v_call: TRBV6-1
cdr3_nt: TGTGTCAGCAGACAGGGAGGGACAGATACGCAGTATTTT
cdr3_aa: CVSRQGGTDTQYF

d_call: -
clone_size: -
j_call: TRBJ2-1
v_call: TRBV5-1
cdr3_nt: TGCGCCAGCAGCCTCGTGGGGGAGACCTACAATGAGCAGTTCTTC
cdr3_aa: CASSLVGETYNEQFF

d_call: TRBD1
clone_size: -
j_call: TRBJ1-1
v_call: TRBV20-1
cdr3_nt: TGCAGTGCTGGAAAGTTCCCAGGGGGTTCGGAGACTGAAGCTTTCTTT
cdr3_aa: CSAGKFPGGSETEAFF

d_call: -
clone_size: -
j_call: TRBJ2-7
v_call: TRBV10-3
cdr3_nt: TGTGCCATCAGTGGGGGGGACGGTCCCTACGAGCAGTACTTC
cdr3_aa: CAISGGDGPYEQYF

d_call: TRBD2
clone_size: -
j_call: TRBJ2-7
v_call: TRBV12-3/TRBV12-4
cdr3_nt: TGTGCCAGCAGTTTTCAGATGACGGGAGGGACCTACGAGCAGTACTTC
cdr3_aa: CASSFQMTGGTYEQYF

d_call: -
clone_size: -
j_call: TRBJ1-1
v_call: TRBV20-1
cdr3_nt: TGCAGTGCTAGAGTTGGAACCGCGATGCACATGAACACTGAAGCTTTCTTT
cdr3_aa: CSARVGTAMHMNTEAFF

d_call: TRBD2
clone_size: -
j_call: TRBJ2-3
v_call: TRBV3-1
cdr3_nt: TGTGCCAGCAGCCTCAGACTAGCGGGAGGACCAGATACGCAGTATTTT
cdr3_aa: CASSLRLAGGPDTQYF

d_call: -
clone_size: -
j_call: TRBJ2-7
v_call: TRBV3-1
cdr3_nt: TGTGCCAGCAGCCAAGATGGGCTCGTTGGCGAGCAGTACTTC
cdr3_aa: CASSQDGLVGEQYF

d_call: -
clone_size: -
j_call: TRBJ2-1
v_call: TRBV4-3
cdr3_nt: TGCGCCAGCAGCCAAGAGCTTATTGGCAATGAGCAGTTCTTC
cdr3_aa: CASSQELIGNEQFF

d_call: TRBD2
clone_size: -
j_call: TRBJ2-1
v_call: TRBV20-1
cdr3_nt: TGCAGTGCTTACTTTAGCGGGAGGACATACAATGAGCAGTTCTTC
cdr3_aa: CSAYFSGRTYNEQFF

d_call: -
clone_size: -
j_call: TRBJ2-5
v_call: TRBV11-2
cdr3_nt: TGTGCCAGCAGCTCCTTTGAGGGCCGGGAGACCCAGTACTTC
cdr3_aa: CASSSFEGRETQYF

d_call: -
clone_size: once
j_call: TRBJ1-2
v_call: TRBV28
cdr3_nt: TGTGCCAGCAGTTTAAAGATACGGGGGTTCTATGGCTACACCTTC
cdr3_aa: CASSLKIRGFYGYTF

d_call: TRBD1
clone_size: -
j_call: TRBJ1-2
v_call: TRBV5-5
cdr3_nt: TGTGCCAGCTTGGGACAGGGGGCGTATGGCTACACCTTC
cdr3_aa: CASLGQGAYGYTF

d_call: -
clone_size: -
j_call: TRBJ1-1
v_call: TRBV7-3
cdr3_nt: TGTGCCAGCAGCTTTCTCCAAACGAACACTGAAGCTTTCTTT
cdr3_aa: CASSFLQTNTEAFF

d_call: -
clone_size: -
j_call: TRBJ2-7
v_call: TRBV4-3
cdr3_nt: TGCGCCAGCAGCCAAGATGACAGTCGGAGCTCCTACGAGCAGTACTTC
cdr3_aa: CASSQDDSRSSYEQYF

d_call: -
clone_size: -
j_call: TRBJ2-6
v_call: TRBV7-2
cdr3_nt: TGTGCCAGCAGCTCTTTGAACTCTGGGGCCAACGTCCTGACTTTC
cdr3_aa: CASSSLNSGANVLTF

d_call: -
clone_size: few
j_call: TRBJ1-2
v_call: TRBV9
cdr3_nt: TGTGCCAGCAGCGTCGGACTCATGGGGGACTATGGCTACACCTTC
cdr3_aa: CASSVGLMGDYGYTF

d_call: -
clone_size: -
j_call: TRBJ1-1
v_call: TRBV11-2
cdr3_nt: TGTGTCAGCAGCTTAGCGCAGGGAGCGGGGAACACTGAAGCTTTCTTT
cdr3_aa: CVSSLAQGAGNTEAFF

d_call: TRBD2
clone_size: few
j_call: TRBJ2-1
v_call: TRBV20-1
cdr3_nt: TGCAGTGCTAGAGATTTGGGCGGGAGAAGTCCCAATGAGCAGTTCTTC
cdr3_aa: CSARDLGGRSPNEQFF

d_call: TRBD2
clone_size: -
j_call: TRBJ2-3
v_call: TRBV6-2/TRBV6-3
cdr3_nt: TGTGCCAGCAGTCAAATTAAGACTAGCGGGAAATCGGATACGCAGTATTTT
cdr3_aa: CASSQIKTSGKSDTQYF